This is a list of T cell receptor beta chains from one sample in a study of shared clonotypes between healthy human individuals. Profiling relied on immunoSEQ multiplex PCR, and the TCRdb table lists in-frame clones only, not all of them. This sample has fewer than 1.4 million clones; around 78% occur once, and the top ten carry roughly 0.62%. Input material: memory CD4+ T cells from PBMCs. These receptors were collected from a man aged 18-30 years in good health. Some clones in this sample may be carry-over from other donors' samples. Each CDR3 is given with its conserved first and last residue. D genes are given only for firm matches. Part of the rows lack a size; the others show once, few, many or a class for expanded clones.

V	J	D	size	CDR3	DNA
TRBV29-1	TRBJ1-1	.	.	CSVEEVAGDTEAFF	TGCAGCGTTGAAGAAGTTGCAGGGGACACTGAAGCTTTCTTT
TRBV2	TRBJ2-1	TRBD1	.	CASSEAYIDRVNEQFF	TGTGCCAGCAGTGAAGCGTATATCGACAGGGTCAATGAGCAGTTCTTC
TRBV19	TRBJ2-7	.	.	CASSIPSSSGKQYF	TGTGCCAGTAGTATTCCTTCTAGCTCAGGCAAGCAGTACTTC
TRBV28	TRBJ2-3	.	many	CATSFPDLRRNTQYF	TGTGCCACCAGTTTTCCAGACCTTCGGCGGAATACGCAGTATTTT
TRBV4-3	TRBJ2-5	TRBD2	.	CASSQQLAGGKETQYF	TGCGCCAGCAGCCAACAACTAGCGGGAGGGAAAGAGACCCAGTACTTC
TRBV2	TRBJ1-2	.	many	CASSGNTF	TGTGCCAGCAGCGGCAACACCTTC
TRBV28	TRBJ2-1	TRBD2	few	CASGLGMHEQFF	TGTGCCAGCGGACTAGGAATGCATGAGCAGTTCTTC
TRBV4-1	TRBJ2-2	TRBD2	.	CASSPVVAGAANTGELFF	TGCGCCAGCAGCCCCGTGGTAGCGGGGGCCGCGAACACCGGGGAGCTGTTTTTT
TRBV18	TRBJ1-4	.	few	CASSPAGGPATNEKLFF	TGTGCCAGCTCACCGGCCGGCGGGCCTGCAACTAATGAAAAACTGTTTTTT
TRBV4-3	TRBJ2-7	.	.	CASSQDRGGQAYEQYF	TGCGCCAGCAGCCAAGATAGGGGGGGACAGGCCTACGAGCAGTACTTC
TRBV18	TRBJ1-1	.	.	CASSSGTGWMTEAFF	TGTGCCAGCTCATCAGGTACAGGGTGGATGACTGAAGCTTTCTTT
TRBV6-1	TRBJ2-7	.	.	CATDRSYEQYF	TGTGCCACCGACAGGTCCTACGAGCAGTACTTC
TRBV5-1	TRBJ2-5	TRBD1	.	CASSTGPGTGGRETQYF	TGCGCCAGCAGCACGGGCCCCGGGACAGGGGGCAGGGAGACCCAGTACTTC
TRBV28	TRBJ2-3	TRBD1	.	CASRAFRGRGDTQYF	TGTGCCAGCAGGGCCTTCAGGGGGCGCGGGGATACGCAGTATTTT
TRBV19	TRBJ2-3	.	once	CASNPGGRITDTQYF	TGTGCCAGTAACCCGGGGGGCCGGATCACAGATACGCAGTATTTT
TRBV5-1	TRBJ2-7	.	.	CASSFQQGTGEQYF	TGCGCCAGCAGCTTCCAACAGGGAACTGGCGAGCAGTACTTC
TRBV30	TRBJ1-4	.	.	CAWSVPGREKLFF	TGTGCCTGGAGTGTCCCAGGGAGGGAAAAACTGTTTTTT
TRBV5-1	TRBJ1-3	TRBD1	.	CASTPKPQGEGNTIYF	TGCGCCAGCACTCCCAAACCACAGGGGGAAGGAAACACCATATATTTT
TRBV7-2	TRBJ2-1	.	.	CASSLGGSTYNEQFF	TGTGCCAGCAGCTTAGGTGGGTCAACCTACAATGAGCAGTTCTTC
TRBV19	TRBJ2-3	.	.	CASRRRRGDRNLTDTQYF	TGTGCCAGTAGACGTAGACGCGGAGACAGGAACCTCACAGATACGCAGTATTTT
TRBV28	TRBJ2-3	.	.	CASSSAGLSTDTQYF	TGTGCCAGCAGTTCCGCCGGCCTTAGCACAGATACGCAGTATTTT
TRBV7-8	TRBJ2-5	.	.	CASSPRGAGETQYF	TGTGCCAGCAGCCCCCGGGGCGCGGGGGAGACCCAGTACTTC
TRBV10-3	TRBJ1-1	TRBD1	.	CAIRPQGVGTEAFF	TGTGCCATCAGACCACAGGGGGTAGGCACTGAAGCTTTCTTT
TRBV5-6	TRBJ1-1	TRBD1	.	CASTPTGGTEAFF	TGTGCCAGCACCCCGACAGGGGGGACTGAAGCTTTCTTT
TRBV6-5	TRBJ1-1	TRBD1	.	CASRQGSAEAFF	TGTGCCAGCCGACAGGGGAGCGCTGAAGCTTTCTTT
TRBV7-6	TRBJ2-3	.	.	CASSLWGDTQYF	TGTGCCAGCAGCCTGTGGGGAGATACGCAGTATTTT
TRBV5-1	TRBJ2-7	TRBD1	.	CASKTWTGKDYEQYF	TGCGCCAGCAAAACGTGGACAGGGAAGGACTACGAGCAGTACTTC
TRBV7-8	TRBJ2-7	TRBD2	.	CASSLDAAGYEQYF	TGTGCCAGCAGCTTAGATGCAGCGGGGTACGAGCAGTACTTC
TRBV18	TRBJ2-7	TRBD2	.	CASSLANPGLAYEQYF	TGTGCCAGCTCACTTGCGAATCCGGGACTAGCCTACGAGCAGTACTTC
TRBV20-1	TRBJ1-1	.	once	CSARISEAFF	TGCAGTGCTAGAATCAGTGAAGCTTTCTTT
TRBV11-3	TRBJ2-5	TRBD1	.	CASSSDRGVETQYF	TGTGCCAGCAGCTCAGACAGGGGGGTAGAGACCCAGTACTTC
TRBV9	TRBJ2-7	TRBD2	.	CASSVGSGRVYEQYF	TGTGCCAGCAGCGTAGGGAGCGGGAGGGTCTACGAGCAGTACTTC
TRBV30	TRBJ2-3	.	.	CAWSVGETDTQYF	TGTGCCTGGAGTGTGGGGGAAACAGATACGCAGTATTTT
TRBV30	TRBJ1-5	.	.	CAWSNRGGRPQHF	TGTGCCTGGAGTAATCGGGGCGGGCGGCCCCAGCATTTT
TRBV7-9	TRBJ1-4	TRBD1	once	CASSTYRGPNEKLFF	TGTGCCAGCAGCACATACAGGGGGCCCAATGAAAAACTGTTTTTT